This TCR beta chain was sequenced during a study of early T cells in non-severe SARS-CoV-2 infection. Individual cDNA molecules carried attached unique molecular identifiers. Each CDR3 protein gets one entry after TCRdb re-called the 5' RACE reads with MiXCR. The sample yields roughly 54,000 distinct CDR3 sequences, roughly 12% seen once. Overall study findings and caveats: Private and CD4 specificities were missed by VDJdb matching, which favored anti-spike CD8 responses.

This clonotype has only a few counts. Its target is unknown. This CDR3 has 16 residues. CDR1 is SGHTA and CDR2 is FQGNSA in the germline V gene. The V gene end was trimmed by 1 base and the J gene end by 6 bases; junction bases not matched to a gene: 6. This TCR came from an adult who was a healthcare worker with PCR-confirmed SARS-CoV-2 infection or an uninfected control (not recorded which). The rearrangement links TRBV7-2 to TRBJ2-1, with TRBD2 matching over 10 bases. The sequenced sample consisted of whole blood. As DNA, the CDR3 is TGTGCCAGCAGCTTAGTAATAGCGGGGGGTCGCAATGAGCAGTTCTTC. It translates to CASSLVIAGGRNEQFF.